Presented here are 30 T cell receptor beta chains from one specimen sequenced in a study of cytomegalovirus exposure and HLA in healthy donors. TCRdb's copy holds only in-frame clones and misses some; the assay was immunoSEQ multiplex PCR. The data show 73,000 or so clones, with about 93% seen just once and roughly 3% held by the top ten. Sample: PBMCs. The source is a woman younger than 30 in good health and CMV-seropositive.

The chain recombines TRBV7-2 with TRBJ2-1, with 12 bases lining up with TRBD2. Losses at the gene ends were 5 bases for V and 9 bases for J; bases not matched to a gene: 11. Germline V CDR1 and CDR2: SGHTA, FQGNSA. CDR3 length: 16 amino acids. Written as DNA, the CDR3 is TGTGCCAGCAGCAAATACGGCACTAGCGGGAGGACTGAGCAGTTCTTC. Translating gives CASSKYGTSGRTEQFF.

V is TRBV19 and J is TRBJ2-1; D gene ambiguous. Per the germline V gene, CDR1 is LNHDA and CDR2 is SQIVND (reference sequence). Trimming removed 0 bases at V and 9 bases at J, with 6 bases between. This CDR3 region has 12 residues. CDR3 residues: CASSIDRFEQFF. Written as DNA, the CDR3 is TGTGCCAGTAGTATAGACAGATTTGAGCAGTTCTTC.

The J gene is TRBJ2-3, the V gene TRBV6-5; D is undetermined. CDR3 length: 12 amino acids. The V end was cut by 5 bases, the J end by 4 bases, with 7 bases between. CDR1 is MNHEY, CDR2 SVGAGI, per germline. Here the CDR3 reads CASSRSADTQYF. In DNA form, the CDR3 reads TGTGCCAGCAGTCGCAGCGCAGATACGCAGTATTTT.

V is TRBV2 and J is TRBJ1-6, with 8 nucleotides matching TRBD1. The CDR3 spans 17 residues. After removal of 4 bases from V and 0 bases from J, the junction contained 5 bases not matched to a gene. CDR1 and CDR2 (germline): SNHLY, FYNNEI. CDR3: CASSARQGSSYNSPLHF. The DNA of the CDR3 is TGTGCCAGCAGTGCCCGACAGGGGAGCTCCTATAATTCACCCCTCCACTTT.

The chain carries TRBV5-4 and TRBJ2-5, with 7 bases matching TRBD1. This CDR3 spans 16 amino acids. In germline, CDR1 is SGHNT, CDR2 YYREEE (reference sequence). V gave up 0 bases and J gave up 2 bases; unmatched junction bases: 7. The CDR3 region has the DNA TGTGCCAGCAGCTTGGCATTTGGGACAGCGCAAGAGACCCAGTACTTC. It is translated as CASSLAFGTAQETQYF.

This clone was seen only a few times. The chain couples TRBV6-5 to TRBJ1-4, with D perhaps TRBD1 (5 bases). The CDR3 is 13 residues long. Trimming shortened V by 0 bases and J by 11 bases, and 10 bases separated the two germline ends. Germline lookup yields CDR1 MNHEY and CDR2 SVGAGI. CDR3 nucleotide sequence: TGTGCCAGCAGTTACTCGACCGGGGGGAAACTGTTTTTT. The encoded protein is CASSYSTGGKLFF.

The chain is built from TRBV27 and TRBJ2-7; D might be TRBD1 (5 bases). The germline V gene has CDR1 MNHEY and CDR2 SMNVEV (reference sequence). This CDR3 is built from 15 residues. V was pared by 4 bases and J by 3 bases, with 16 bases between. CDR3 region: CASSSHRGVNYEQYF. CDR3 bases: TGTGCCAGCAGTTCCCATAGGGGTGTCAACTACGAGCAGTACTTC.

The chain joins TRBV4-2 to TRBJ2-1; maybe TRBD2 (5 bases). The V gene's germline CDR1 is LGHNA and CDR2 YNFKEQ. Trimming stripped 0 bases from V and 5 bases from J, with 17 bases between. This CDR3 contains 17 residues. The CDR3 coding sequence is TGTGCCAGCAGCCAAGAGTCGGTAGTAGCGAGTCACAATGAGCAGTTCTTC. Translating it yields CASSQESVVASHNEQFF.

The V gene is TRBV28, the J gene TRBJ2-7; D not resolved. The CDR3 sequence is 14 residues long. Germline lookup yields CDR1 MDHEN and CDR2 SYDVKM. Trimming shortened V by 2 bases and J by 5 bases, and 13 bases separated the two germline ends. CDR3 coding DNA: TGTGCCAGCAGTTTAGATCAGGCCGTCAACGAGCAGTACTTC. Amino acids: CASSLDQAVNEQYF. The full variable domain, completed using reference TRBV28 and TRBJ2-7, is DVKVTQSSRYLVKRTGEKVFLECVQDMDHENMFWYRQDPGLGLRLIYFSYDVKMKEKGDIPEGYSVSREKKERFSLILESASTNQTSMYLCASSLDQAVNEQYFGPGTRLTVT.

V gene TRBV5-4 combines with J gene TRBJ1-2; the D gene is possibly TRBD1 (6 bases). Per germline, CDR1 SGHNT and CDR2 YYREEE (reference sequence). V was clipped by 2 bases and J by 4 bases, with 12 bases between them. The CDR3 is 14 residues long. The CDR3 loop is CASSFDQGIYGYTF. The CDR3 coding sequence is TGTGCCAGCAGCTTTGACCAGGGGATCTATGGCTACACCTTC.

This clone was recorded only once. The genes are TRBV19 and TRBJ1-2; 7 nucleotides line up with TRBD1. Germline V gene lookup returns CDR1 LNHDA and CDR2 SQIVND (reference sequence). V lost 3 bases, J lost 1 base, and 2 bases stayed unmatched. This CDR3 comprises 14 residues. CDR3 in amino acids: CASSIGTVNYGYTF. As DNA, the CDR3 is TGTGCCAGTAGTATCGGGACAGTTAACTATGGCTACACCTTC.

V gene TRBV19 combines with J gene TRBJ2-1, with 7 bases matching TRBD2. Germline lookup yields CDR1 LNHDA and CDR2 SQIVND (reference sequence). Losses at the gene ends were 8 bases for V and 5 bases for J; bases not matched to a gene: 15. This CDR3 contains 16 residues. CDR3 bases: TGTGCCAGTGGGGCTGCGGGAGTTTTTGTTGACAATGAGCAGTTCTTC. As protein: CASGAAGVFVDNEQFF.

This chain uses TRBV9 with TRBJ1-5; D might be TRBD1 (6 bases). V dropped 3 bases and J dropped 6 bases, with 16 bases sitting between them. Germline V CDR1 and CDR2: SGDLS, YYNGEE. This CDR3 contains 15 residues. CDR3 bases: TGTGCCAGCAGCGACTATCCAGGGGAAGGTCAGCCCCAGCATTTT. Its translation: CASSDYPGEGQPQHF. The full variable domain, in which reference TRBV9 and TRBJ1-5 provide the parts outside the CDR3, is DSGVTQTPKHLITATGQRVTLRCSPRSGDLSVYWYQQSLDQGLQFLIQYYNGEERAKGNILERFSAQQFPDLHSELNLSSLELGDSALYFCASSDYPGEGQPQHFGDGTRLSIL.

This clone appeared once. The chain has TRBV5-1 and TRBJ2-7, with 9 bases aligning to TRBD1. V was pared by 3 bases and J by 3 bases, with 13 bases of the junction left unmatched. The CDR3 extends over 17 amino acids. Germline-derived CDR1 and CDR2 are SGHRS and YFSETQ. Here the CDR3 DNA reads TGCGCCAGCAGCTCCGGGACGGGACAGGGTACCCTCTACGAGCAGTACTTC. Protein product: CASSSGTGQGTLYEQYF.

V and J are TRBV25-1 and TRBJ1-1; TRBD1 matches 9 bases. CDR3 length: 14 residues. The ends lost 6 bases at V and 1 base at J; junction bases unmatched: 3. Germline V CDR1 and CDR2: MGHDK, SYGVNS. CDR3 loop: CASRETGGNTEAFF. The CDR3 coding sequence is TGTGCCAGCAGGGAGACAGGGGGGAACACTGAAGCTTTCTTT.

The J gene is TRBJ1-1, the V gene TRBV2; 7 nucleotides align to TRBD1. The V segment lost 3 bases and the J segment 2 bases; nucleotides outside the gene matches: 12. There are 17 residues in the CDR3. CDR1 and CDR2 (germline): SNHLY, FYNNEI. The CDR3 coding sequence is TGTGCCAGCAGTGATCTCGCGAGGGACAGTATTAACACTGAAGCTTTCTTT. It codes for CASSDLARDSINTEAFF.

The J gene is TRBJ2-3, the V gene TRBV5-1, with 9 nucleotides matching TRBD1. V was clipped by 3 bases and J by 0 bases; unmatched bases: 2. Germline lookup yields CDR1 SGHRS and CDR2 YFSETQ. The CDR3 is made up of 15 amino acids. In nucleotides, the CDR3 is TGCGCCAGCAGCTCCGGGACAGGGAGCACAGATACGCAGTATTTT. Its translation: CASSSGTGSTDTQYF.

The genes are TRBV6-5 and TRBJ2-3; TRBD2 matches at 13 bases. Germline-derived CDR1 and CDR2 are MNHEY and SVGAGI. After removal of 6 bases from V and 4 bases from J, the junction contained 1 base not matched to a gene. The CDR3 is made up of 14 amino acids. DNA for the CDR3: TGTGCCAGCAGCGGACTAGCGGGAGCAGATACGCAGTATTTT. Its translation is CASSGLAGADTQYF.

The chain is built from TRBV28 and TRBJ2-1, with a weak D call TRBD2 (6 bases). V was trimmed by 3 bases and J by 6 bases, leaving 9 bases between them. Germline V gives CDR1 MDHEN, CDR2 SYDVKM. This CDR3 comprises 13 residues. CDR3 sequence: CASSFVTSNEQFF. The DNA of the CDR3 is TGTGCCAGCAGTTTCGTGACTAGCAATGAGCAGTTCTTC.

DNA for the CDR3: TGTGCCAGCAGCCCATTACTAGCGGAGACCCAGTACTTC. It yields the protein CASSPLLAETQYF. The chain is built from TRBV7-2 and TRBJ2-5; 7 bases fit TRBD2. V lost 5 bases, J lost 5 bases, and 5 bases stayed unmatched. The CDR3 extends over 13 amino acids. CDR1 and CDR2 from the germline V gene are SGHTA and FQGNSA.

The chain joins TRBV5-1 to TRBJ1-4; D gene unclear. Germline lookup yields CDR1 SGHRS and CDR2 YFSETQ. Trimming left V 3 bases short and J 6 bases short, with 12 bases between. This CDR3 region has 14 residues. CDR3 protein: CASSSGRADEKLFF. CDR3 DNA: TGCGCCAGCAGCTCCGGGAGGGCGGATGAAAAACTGTTTTTT.

CDR3 protein: CASSWGLTGGTEAFF. DNA of the CDR3: TGTGCCAGCAGTTGGGGACTGACAGGGGGCACTGAAGCTTTCTTT. This chain joins TRBV28 and TRBJ1-1, with 9 bases lining up with TRBD1. There are 15 residues in the CDR3. CDR1 and CDR2 from the germline V gene are MDHEN and SYDVKM. The trim removed 4 bases at V and 4 bases at J, leaving 7 bases unmatched.

The chain couples TRBV4-1 to TRBJ2-1, with TRBD2 matching over 8 bases. Germline V gives CDR1 MGHRA, CDR2 YSYEKL. The length of the CDR3 is 16 residues. The V gene end was trimmed by 4 bases and the J gene end by 0 bases; junction bases not matched to a gene: 5. The CDR3 coding sequence is TGCGCCAGCAGCCTCTCCGGGACTAGCTCCTACAATGAGCAGTTCTTC. This gives the protein CASSLSGTSSYNEQFF.

The gene calls are TRBV11-1 and TRBJ1-6, with 10 bases aligning to TRBD1. V gave up 6 bases and J gave up 7 bases; unmatched junction bases: 3. This CDR3 comprises 14 residues. CDR1 is SGHAT and CDR2 is FQDESV in the germline V gene (reference sequence). The CDR3 protein is CASRLTGGNSPLHF. CDR3 sequence (DNA): TGTGCCAGCAGACTGACAGGGGGCAATTCACCCCTCCACTTT.

The chain carries TRBV5-1 and TRBJ1-2; D ambiguous. Germline-derived CDR1 and CDR2 are SGHRS and YFSETQ. The CDR3 length is 13 residues. Between the trimmed V and J ends, which lost 0 bases and 8 bases, there was a span of 11 bases. CDR3 in DNA: TGCGCCAGCAGCTTGGCCCGGGAAAGAGGCTACACCTTC. Its protein product is CASSLARERGYTF.

This sequence joins TRBV5-8 and TRBJ2-7; 7 positions match TRBD1. V lost 3 bases, J lost 5 bases, and 8 bases stayed unmatched. This CDR3 spans 14 amino acids. Germline CDR1 reads SGHTS; CDR2 reads YDEGEE. CDR3 sequence (DNA): TGTGCCAGCAGCTCGAGACAGGGTTCTCACGAGCAGTACTTC. Translated, it gives CASSSRQGSHEQYF.

The rearrangement uses TRBV27 and TRBJ2-1; no reliable D call. CDR3 length: 13 amino acids. V lost 0 bases and J 9 bases, leaving 9 bases between the germline ends. Germline loops: CDR1 MNHEY, CDR2 SMNVEV (reference sequence). CDR3: CASSLSSSGEQFF. CDR3 in DNA: TGTGCCAGCAGTTTATCTAGCTCCGGTGAGCAGTTCTTC.

The chain links TRBV5-1 to TRBJ2-2, with 12 bases identical to TRBD1. Germline lookup yields CDR1 SGHRS and CDR2 YFSETQ. The CDR3 is 16 amino acids. V was clipped by 4 bases and J by 6 bases; unmatched bases: 7. The CDR3 reads CASSVAGQGASGELFF. CDR3 in DNA: TGCGCCAGCAGCGTTGCGGGACAGGGGGCATCCGGGGAGCTGTTTTTT.

The chain employs TRBV6-5 and TRBJ2-7; D gene ambiguous. The CDR3 is made up of 13 amino acids. The germline V and J ends were trimmed by 11 bases and 3 bases, with 17 bases remaining between them. Germline CDR1 is MNHEY and CDR2 is SVGAGI. The CDR3 DNA reads TGTGCCGGAAGCAATCCGGGTATCTACGAGCAGTACTTC. Its protein product is CAGSNPGIYEQYF.

This chain connects TRBV5-6 to TRBJ2-5; tentatively, D is TRBD1 (5 bases). CDR3 size: 14 residues. V lost 2 bases and J 4 bases, leaving 12 bases between the germline ends. The V gene's germline CDR1 is SGHDT and CDR2 YYEEEE. For the CDR3, the DNA is TGTGCCAGCAGCTTCCAGGGTGGTCGAGAGACCCAGTACTTC. Amino acids: CASSFQGGRETQYF.